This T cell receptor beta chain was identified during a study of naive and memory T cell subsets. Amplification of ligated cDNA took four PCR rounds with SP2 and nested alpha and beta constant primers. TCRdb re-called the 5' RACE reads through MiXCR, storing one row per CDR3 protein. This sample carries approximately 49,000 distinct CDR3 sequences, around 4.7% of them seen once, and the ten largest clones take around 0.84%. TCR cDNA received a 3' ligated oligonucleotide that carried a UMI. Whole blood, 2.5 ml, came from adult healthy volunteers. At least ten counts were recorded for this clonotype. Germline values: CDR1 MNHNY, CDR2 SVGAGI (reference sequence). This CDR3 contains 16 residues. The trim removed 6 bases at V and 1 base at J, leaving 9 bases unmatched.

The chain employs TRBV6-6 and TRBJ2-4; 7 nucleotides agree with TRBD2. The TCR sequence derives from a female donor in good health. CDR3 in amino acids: CASSSGGSGAKNIQYF. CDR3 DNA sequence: TGTGCCAGCAGCTCGGGCGGGAGTGGTGCCAAAAACATTCAGTACTTC.